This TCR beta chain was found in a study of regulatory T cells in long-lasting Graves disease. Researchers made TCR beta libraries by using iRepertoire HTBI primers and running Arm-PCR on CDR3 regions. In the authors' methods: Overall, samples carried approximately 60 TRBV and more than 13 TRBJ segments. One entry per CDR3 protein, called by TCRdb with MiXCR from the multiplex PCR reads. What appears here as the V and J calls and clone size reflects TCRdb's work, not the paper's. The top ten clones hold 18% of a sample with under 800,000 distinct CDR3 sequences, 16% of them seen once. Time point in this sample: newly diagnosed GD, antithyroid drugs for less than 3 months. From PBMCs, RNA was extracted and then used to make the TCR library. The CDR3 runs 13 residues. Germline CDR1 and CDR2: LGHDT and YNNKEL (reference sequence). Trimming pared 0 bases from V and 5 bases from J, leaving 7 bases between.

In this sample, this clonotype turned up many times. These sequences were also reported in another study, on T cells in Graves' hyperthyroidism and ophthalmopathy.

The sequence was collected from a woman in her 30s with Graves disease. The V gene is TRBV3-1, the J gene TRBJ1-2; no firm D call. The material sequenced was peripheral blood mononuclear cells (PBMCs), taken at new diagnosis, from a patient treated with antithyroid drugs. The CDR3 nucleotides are TGTGCCAGCAGCCAAGAGGTACCATATGGCTACACCTTC. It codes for CASSQEVPYGYTF.